This TCR beta chain was recorded in a study of immune characterization of retroperitoneal liposarcoma. V was clipped by 4 bases and J by 4 bases, with 10 bases between them. Per the germline V gene, CDR1 is SGHVT and CDR2 is SQSDAQ. The CDR3 is made up of 13 amino acids. TCRdb re-derived calls from the PCR reads in MiXCR, one entry per CDR3 protein. The table has 2,700 or so distinct CDR3 sequences, approximately 48% seen once. The sequenced sample consisted of tumor tissue. The chain carries TRBV7-4 and TRBJ2-5; D gene unclear. This sequence was found in a male donor with retroperitoneal liposarcoma. The CDR3 DNA is TGTGCCAGCAGCTCCGAGCGCGGAGAGACCCAGTACTTC. This gives the protein CASSSERGETQYF.